The 21 T cell receptor beta chains presented below share a single source sample, sequenced in a study of T cells after yellow fever vaccination. TCRdb independently ran MiXCR on the 5' RACE reads; one entry per CDR3 protein. The data contain hundreds of thousands of distinct CDR3 sequences, approximately 8% of them singletons. The sequencing here drew on PBMCs, taken roughly seven weeks after the first yellow fever vaccination. The receptors originated from a man aged 18 to 30 who received the YFV17D yellow fever vaccine.

This clonotype was seen many times. V gene TRBV4-1 combines with J gene TRBJ2-2, with 7 bases aligning to TRBD2. Germline lookup yields CDR1 MGHRA and CDR2 YSYEKL. This CDR3 has 13 amino acids. As DNA, the CDR3 is TGCGCAGCCGGGACTACGAACACCGGGGAGCTGTTTTTT. It yields the protein CAAGTTNTGELFF.

The chain employs TRBV20-1 and TRBJ2-5, with D possibly being TRBD2 (7 bases). Germline lookup yields CDR1 DFQATT and CDR2 SNEGSKA (reference sequence). CDR3 length: 16 amino acids. The V and J ends lost 0 bases and 6 bases respectively, with 20 bases between them. CDR3 bases: TGCAGTGCTAGAGACCCCGGAGGCGGGGGCGGGAAGACCCAGTACTTC. Amino acid sequence: CSARDPGGGGGKTQYF.

At least ten counts were recorded for this clonotype. The chain is built from TRBV12-3 or TRBV12-4 and TRBJ2-1; 10 bases map to TRBD1. After removal of 5 bases from V and 2 bases from J, the junction contained 6 bases not matched to a gene. The CDR3 runs 16 residues. The CDR3 here is CASSPNGQGAYNEQFF. The CDR3 nucleotides are TGTGCCAGCAGTCCAAACGGACAGGGGGCCTACAATGAGCAGTTCTTC.

V gene TRBV12-3 or TRBV12-4 combines with J gene TRBJ1-1; unclear D gene. This CDR3 spans 13 amino acids. Trimming took 7 bases from V and 0 from J, leaving 9 bases between them. The CDR3 protein is CASNFQLNTEAFF. The CDR3, as DNA: TGTGCCAGCAATTTCCAGCTGAACACTGAAGCTTTCTTT.

V is TRBV5-1 and J is TRBJ1-2; D might be TRBD1 (6 bases). Germline loops: CDR1 SGHRS, CDR2 YFSETQ. V was trimmed by 1 base and J by 5 bases, leaving 12 bases between them. The CDR3 sequence is 14 residues long. CDR3 protein: CASSLLGQEYGYTF. In DNA, the CDR3 is TGCGCCAGCAGCTTGTTGGGACAAGAATATGGCTACACCTTC.

The chain carries TRBV29-1 and TRBJ2-3; possible D gene TRBD2, 5 bases. In germline, CDR1 is SQVTM, CDR2 ANQGSEA. The germline V and J ends were trimmed by 1 base and 4 bases, with 9 bases remaining between them. This CDR3 has 13 residues. The CDR3 region has the DNA TGCAGCGTTGAAGGCGTCGGGGCAGATACGCAGTATTTT. This sequence encodes CSVEGVGADTQYF.

The table lists this clonotype with a few counts. The V gene is TRBV7-9, the J gene TRBJ2-1, with 7 bases that match TRBD1. V trimming: 2 bases; J trimming: 8 bases; junction bases outside the gene matches: 9. Germline CDR1 is SEHNR and CDR2 is FQNEAQ (reference sequence). The CDR3 has 15 amino acids. The CDR3: CASSLRDSIPDEQFF. In nucleotides, the CDR3 is TGTGCCAGCAGCTTACGGGACAGTATTCCGGATGAGCAGTTCTTC.

The genes are TRBV5-1 and TRBJ1-6; no clear D. The germline V and J ends were trimmed by 1 base and 10 bases, with 12 bases remaining between them. The CDR3 spans 14 residues. From germline, CDR1 is SGHRS and CDR2 YFSETQ. The CDR3 here is CASSLRAEESPLHF. CDR3 bases: TGCGCCAGCAGCTTGAGGGCCGAGGAATCACCCCTCCACTTT.

Many counts were recorded for this clonotype. J is TRBJ2-1 and V is TRBV10-3; 10 nucleotides line up with TRBD2. There are 15 residues in the CDR3. Germline V CDR1 and CDR2: ENHRY, SYGVKD. V was pared by 0 bases and J by 6 bases, with 2 bases of the junction left unmatched. The CDR3 is CAISESERGGNEQFF. CDR3 DNA: TGTGCCATCAGTGAGTCGGAGCGGGGGGGCAATGAGCAGTTCTTC.

This clonotype occurred a few times. The rearrangement uses TRBV18 and TRBJ2-3; D is unresolved. CDR1 and CDR2 from the germline V gene are KGHSH and LQKENI. CDR3 length: 15 amino acids. Trimming left V 3 bases short and J 4 bases short, with 14 bases between. In nucleotides, the CDR3 is TGTGCCAGCTCACCGAACCTTCTCCTCCCAGATACGCAGTATTTT. This sequence encodes CASSPNLLLPDTQYF.

The V call is TRBV19, the J call TRBJ1-4; D is perhaps TRBD1 (6 bases). CDR3 size: 15 residues. Germline V gives CDR1 LNHDA, CDR2 SQIVND (reference sequence). The V end was cut by 6 bases, the J end by 6 bases, with 17 bases between. In DNA, the CDR3 is TGTGCCAGTAGGACCACCCCAGGGGTTGATGAAAAACTGTTTTTT. Translating gives CASRTTPGVDEKLFF. Full variable domain (outside the CDR3, taken from reference TRBV19 and TRBJ1-4): DGGITQSPKYLFRKEGQNVTLSCEQNLNHDAMYWYRQDPGQGLRLIYYSQIVNDFQKGDIAEGYSVSREKKESFPLTVTSAQKNPTAFYLCASRTTPGVDEKLFFGSGTQLSVL.

The chain uses TRBV12-3 or TRBV12-4 and TRBJ2-1; possibly TRBD2 for D (5 bases). The CDR3 covers 17 residues. V shed 8 bases and J shed 0 bases, with 20 bases lying between them. The CDR3 DNA follows: TGTGCCAGCGTTTTAGTTATTGGACGGGACTCCTACAATGAGCAGTTCTTC. The encoded protein is CASVLVIGRDSYNEQFF.

The chain joins TRBV20-1 to TRBJ1-5; 9 bases match TRBD1. Looked up from germline, CDR1 is DFQATT and CDR2 is SNEGSKA (reference sequence). With 7 bases clipped from V and 3 bases from J, the junction kept 13 bases outside the gene matches. This CDR3 comprises 16 residues. The CDR3 loop is CSGDPLGTGYNQPQHF. The DNA of the CDR3 is TGCAGTGGGGATCCCCTCGGGACAGGGTACAATCAGCCCCAGCATTTT.

This clonotype was counted ten times or more. V gene TRBV12-3 or TRBV12-4 combines with J gene TRBJ1-2; 7 bases line up with TRBD1. CDR3 length equals 12 residues. V lost 6 bases and J lost 8; bases outside the gene matches: 6. The CDR3 protein is CASRRTGEGYTF. In DNA form, the CDR3 reads TGTGCCAGCAGAAGGACAGGTGAGGGCTACACCTTC.

This clonotype showed up just a few times. The chain couples TRBV6-5 to TRBJ2-5, with D perhaps assigned TRBD1 or TRBD2 (5 bases each). CDR3 size: 14 residues. Germline CDR1 MNHEY, CDR2 SVGAGI. V shed 2 bases and J shed 4 bases, with 11 bases lying between them. In nucleotides, the CDR3 is TGTGCCAGCAGTTACGGGGGTTCTCCAGAGACCCAGTACTTC. This translates into CASSYGGSPETQYF.

This clonotype appeared many times. This chain joins TRBV18 and TRBJ1-2; tentative D call: TRBD1 (5 bases). V was clipped by 2 bases and J by 3 bases, with 13 bases between them. Germline CDR1 KGHSH, CDR2 LQKENI. This CDR3 has 15 residues. The CDR3: CASSPGVGGDYGYTF. The CDR3, as DNA: TGTGCCAGCTCACCAGGGGTCGGAGGGGACTATGGCTACACCTTC.

The CDR3 sequence is CASSSPSKDTQYF. DNA for the CDR3: TGTGCCAGCAGCTCCCCTAGTAAAGATACGCAGTATTTT. The chain carries TRBV7-6 and TRBJ2-3, with D unclear. Germline CDR1 is SGHVS and CDR2 is FNYEAQ. This CDR3 is built from 13 residues. Trimming pared 4 bases from V and 5 bases from J, leaving 10 bases between.

This sequence joins TRBV19 and TRBJ2-3; weak D call: TRBD1 (7 bases). This CDR3 has 14 amino acids. The ends were cut back, 8 bases at V and 4 bases at J, with 16 bases in the middle. The V gene's germline CDR1 is LNHDA and CDR2 SQIVND (reference sequence). This chain's CDR3 is CASRLGRGADTQYF. CDR3 sequence (DNA): TGTGCCAGTCGCTTGGGCAGGGGGGCAGATACGCAGTATTTT.

This clonotype was recorded at least ten times. The chain is built from TRBV5-1 and TRBJ2-1; 9 bases line up with TRBD1. CDR3 size: 14 residues. Germline V gene lookup returns CDR1 SGHRS and CDR2 YFSETQ. Trimming at V came to 7 bases and at J to 8 bases, leaving 10 bases not matched to a gene. The CDR3 protein is CASATGQGIHEQFF. CDR3 coding DNA: TGCGCCAGCGCAACGGGACAGGGAATCCATGAGCAGTTCTTC.

V is TRBV10-3 and J is TRBJ2-6; 8 bases match TRBD1. The germline V gene has CDR1 ENHRY and CDR2 SYGVKD. Trimming took 6 bases from V and 1 from J; bases not matched to a gene: 11. There are 18 residues in the CDR3. CDR3: CAIREDREGFSGANVLTF. CDR3 nucleotide sequence: TGTGCCATCAGGGAGGACAGGGAAGGCTTTTCTGGGGCCAACGTCCTGACTTTC.

There are a few counts of this clonotype. This chain links TRBV23-1 with TRBJ2-2; 8 nucleotides match TRBD1. TRBV23-1 is an open reading frame whose function is uncertain. CDR3 length equals 16 residues. V gave up 3 bases and J gave up 3 bases; unmatched junction bases: 6. CDR3 sequence reads: CASSHRDRGDTGELFF. The CDR3 nucleotides are TGCGCCAGCAGTCACCGCGACAGGGGTGACACCGGGGAGCTGTTTTTT.